Detailed here is one T cell receptor beta chain. As yet, its antigen is unknown. CD45RO-CCR7+CD27+CD95- cells counted as naive CD8+ T cells. Libraries were UMI-labeled 5' RACE TRB cDNA. TCRdb reprocessed the 5' RACE reads and reports one entry per CDR3 protein, with no DNA. The clone table shows under 150,000 distinct CDR3 sequences, with the ten largest holding 0.4% to 0.45%. These data come from a study of CXCR3-negative and CXCR3-positive naive CD8 T cells. The wider study: With about 1.5 +/- 0.3 million reads per library, the TRB reads numbered some 150 million in total.

There are 14 residues in the CDR3. CDR1 is MDHEN and CDR2 is SYDVKM in the germline V gene. Overall study results and limits: CXCR3-positive naive cells carried more hydrophobic TRB CDR3s than CXCR3-negative ones.

This TCR was sampled from a human donor in good health. Some clones in this sample may be carry-over from other donors' samples. The sample was naive CXCR3+ CD8+ T cells from blood. Subset noted: CD45RO-CCR7+CD27+CD95- naive CD8+ T cells expressing CXCR3 (TNR3+). V gene TRBV28 combines with J gene TRBJ2-1; TCRdb lists TRBD1, though no DNA is available to test this call. The CDR3 is CASSDRVTYNEQFF.